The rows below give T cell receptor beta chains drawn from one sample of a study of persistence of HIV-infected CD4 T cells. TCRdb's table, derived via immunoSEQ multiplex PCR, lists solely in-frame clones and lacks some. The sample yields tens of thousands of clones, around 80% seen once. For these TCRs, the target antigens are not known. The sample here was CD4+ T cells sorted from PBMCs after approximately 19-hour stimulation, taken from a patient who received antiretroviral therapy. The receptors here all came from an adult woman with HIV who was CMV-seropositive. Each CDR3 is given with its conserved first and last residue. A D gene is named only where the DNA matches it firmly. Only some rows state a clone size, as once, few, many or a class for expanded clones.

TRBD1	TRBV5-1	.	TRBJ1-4	TGCGCCAGCAGCTTGGATGAATCCGGGACAGGGGGAAATGAAAAACTGTTTTTT	CASSLDESGTGGNEKLFF
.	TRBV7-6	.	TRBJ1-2	TGTGCCAGCAGCTTAAGATCGGCAGGGGATAATGGCTACACCTTC	CASSLRSAGDNGYTF
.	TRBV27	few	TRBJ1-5	TGTGCCAGCAGTCCCTTTAGCAATCAGCCCCAGCATTTT	CASSPFSNQPQHF
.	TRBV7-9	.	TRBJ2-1	TGTGCCAGCAGTAAATCCCCAGGGTTCCCCTACAATGAGCAGTTCTTC	CASSKSPGFPYNEQFF
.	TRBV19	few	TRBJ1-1	TGTGCCAGTAGTATACTGGGGGGCACTGAAGCTTTCTTT	CASSILGGTEAFF
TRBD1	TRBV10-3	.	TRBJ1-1	TGTGCCATCGGTGGGACAGAATACACTGAAGCTTTCTTT	CAIGGTEYTEAFF
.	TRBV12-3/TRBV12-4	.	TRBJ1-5	TGTGCCAGCAGTTTAGGCGTTCAGCCCCAGCATTTT	CASSLGVQPQHF
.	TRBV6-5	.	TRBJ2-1	TGTGCCAGCAGCCGTTTTTACAGGGATGATGAGCAGTTCTTC	CASSRFYRDDEQFF
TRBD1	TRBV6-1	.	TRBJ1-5	TGTGCCAGCAGTGGAAAGGGGGCCCGGAGCAATCAGCCCCAGCATTTT	CASSGKGARSNQPQHF
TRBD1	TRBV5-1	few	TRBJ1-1	TGCGCCAGCAGCGCCGGACAGGGGTCAGGGACTGAAGCTTTCTTT	CASSAGQGSGTEAFF
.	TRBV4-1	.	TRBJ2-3	TGCGCCAGCAGCCTCCGGTCCTTCACAGATACGCAGTATTTT	CASSLRSFTDTQYF
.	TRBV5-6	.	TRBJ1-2	TGTGCCAGCAGCTTGTACGTTAACTATGGCTACACCTTC	CASSLYVNYGYTF
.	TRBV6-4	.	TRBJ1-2	TGTGCCAGCACCCAAGAGGACAGCGGCTTGGGGGGCTACACCTTC	CASTQEDSGLGGYTF
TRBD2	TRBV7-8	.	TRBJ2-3	TGTGCCAGCAGGTGGACTAGCGGGGGCTTCACAGATACGCAGTATTTT	CASRWTSGGFTDTQYF
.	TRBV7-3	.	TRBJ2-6	TGTGCCAGCAGCTTAATGGGTGCTGGGGCCAACGTCCTGACTTTC	CASSLMGAGANVLTF
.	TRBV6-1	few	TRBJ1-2	TGTGCCAGCAGTGACACGACAGGTTATGGCTACACCTTC	CASSDTTGYGYTF
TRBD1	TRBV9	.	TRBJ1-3	TGTGCCAGCAGCTTAAGAGGGGACAGGGCCGTAGGGGGCTCTGGAAACACCATATATTTT	CASSLRGDRAVGGSGNTIYF
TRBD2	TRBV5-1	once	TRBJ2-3	TGCGCCAGCAGGGATCTAGCGGGCACAGATACGCAGTATTTT	CASRDLAGTDTQYF
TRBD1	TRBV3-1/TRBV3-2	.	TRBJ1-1	TGTGCCAGCAGAGGGACAGGGACGGGAGAAGCTTTCTTT	CASRGTGTGEAFF
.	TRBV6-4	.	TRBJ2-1	TGTGCCAGCAGACAGGGACCCTACAATGAGCAGTTCTTC	CASRQGPYNEQFF
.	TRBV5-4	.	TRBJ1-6	TGTGCCAGCAGCTTGGCCGGGGTAGACGGAAGGTCACCCCTCCACTTT	CASSLAGVDGRSPLHF
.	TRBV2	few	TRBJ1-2	TGTGCCAGCAGCGAGGGGCCGGGAGGCTACACCTTC	CASSEGPGGYTF
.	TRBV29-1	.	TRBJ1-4	TGCAGCGTTGCAGGGGATGAAAAACTGTTTTTT	CSVAGDEKLFF
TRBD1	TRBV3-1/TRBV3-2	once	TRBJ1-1	TGTGCCAGCAGCCAAGCTGCAGGGACAGGGGGCGTTGGCACTGAAGCTTTCTTT	CASSQAAGTGGVGTEAFF
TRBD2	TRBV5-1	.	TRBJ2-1	TGCGCCAGCAGCTCCGGACTAGTCGCGGATGAGCAGTTCTTC	CASSSGLVADEQFF
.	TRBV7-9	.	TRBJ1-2	TGTGCCAGCAGCTTGGGGACGGTAGGCTACACCTTC	CASSLGTVGYTF
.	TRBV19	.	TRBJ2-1	TGTGCCAGCAAATTTGGGGCTAGGAGCGATGAGCAGTTCTTC	CASKFGARSDEQFF
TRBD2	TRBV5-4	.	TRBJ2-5	TGTGCCAGCAGCTTGAGGGGCCTAGCGGAGGAGACCCAGTACTTC	CASSLRGLAEETQYF
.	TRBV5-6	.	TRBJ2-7	TGTGCCAGCAGCTTTAACAGGGAGATCCACGAGCAGTACTTC	CASSFNREIHEQYF
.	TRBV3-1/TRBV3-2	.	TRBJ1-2	TGTGCCAGCAGCCAAGATTTGGCGGGTGGACGGGGCTACACCTTC	CASSQDLAGGRGYTF
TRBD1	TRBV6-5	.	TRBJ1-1	TGTGCCAGCAGGGACAGGTTGGACACTGAAGCTTTCTTT	CASRDRLDTEAFF
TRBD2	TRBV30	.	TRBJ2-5	TGTGCCTGGAGGATGGCGGGGGGCACGACCCAGTACTTC	CAWRMAGGTTQYF
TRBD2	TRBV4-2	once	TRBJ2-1	TGTGCCAGCAGCCGACTAGCGGGGGAAAGAAATGAGCAGTTCTTC	CASSRLAGERNEQFF
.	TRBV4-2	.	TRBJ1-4	TGTGCCAGCAGCCAAGAATCGGGCGGAGAGGCACAACGGAGTGAAAAACTGTTTTTT	CASSQESGGEAQRSEKLFF
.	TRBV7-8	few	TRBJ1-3	TGTGCCAGCAGCTTAGGTTTCGCCCACTCTGGAAACACCATATATTTT	CASSLGFAHSGNTIYF
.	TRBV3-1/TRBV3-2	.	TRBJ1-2	TGTGCCAGCAGCCAAGAGGCGCAGCCTAACTATGGCTACACCTTC	CASSQEAQPNYGYTF
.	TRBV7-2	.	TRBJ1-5	TGTGCCAGCAGCTTAAGAGGCAGAAATAGCAATCAGCCCCAGCATTTT	CASSLRGRNSNQPQHF
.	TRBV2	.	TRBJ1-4	TGTGCCAGCAGTGGGGGGCTCGCAACTAATGAAAAACTGTTTTTT	CASSGGLATNEKLFF
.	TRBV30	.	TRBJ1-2	TGTGCCTGGAGGGAAGAGGGGGGGTTTACGGGTCCTAACTATGGCTACACCTTC	CAWREEGGFTGPNYGYTF
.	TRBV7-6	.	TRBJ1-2	TGTGCCAGCAGCTCAAGGCAGGGGTATGATGGCTACACCTTC	CASSSRQGYDGYTF
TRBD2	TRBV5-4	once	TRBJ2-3	TGTGCCAGCAGCTTTTTAGCGGGGGGAACTAGCACAGATACGCAGTATTTT	CASSFLAGGTSTDTQYF
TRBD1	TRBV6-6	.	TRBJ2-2	TGTGCCAGCAAGATACAGGGGGCGCAGACCGGGGAGCTGTTTTTT	CASKIQGAQTGELFF
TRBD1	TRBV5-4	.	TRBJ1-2	TGTGCCAGCAGGAGGGGGACAGGGTATGGCTACACCTTC	CASRRGTGYGYTF
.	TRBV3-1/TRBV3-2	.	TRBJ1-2	TGTGCCAGCAGCCAAGCTTTGGTAGATACCTATGGCTACACCTTC	CASSQALVDTYGYTF
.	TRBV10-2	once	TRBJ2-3	TGCGCCAGCAGTGAGAGGGGCCGCACAGATACGCAGTATTTT	CASSERGRTDTQYF
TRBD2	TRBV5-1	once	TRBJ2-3	TGCGCCAGCAGCCGACTAGCGGGGGCCCCTGGGACAGATACGCAGTATTTT	CASSRLAGAPGTDTQYF
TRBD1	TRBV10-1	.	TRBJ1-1	TGCGCCAGCAGGAGGGACAGGGGGAACACTGAAGCTTTCTTT	CASRRDRGNTEAFF
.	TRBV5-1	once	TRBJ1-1	TGCGCCAGCAGTCAACAGGGTCGGTTGACTGAAGCTTTCTTT	CASSQQGRLTEAFF
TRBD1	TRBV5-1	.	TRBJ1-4	TGCGCCAGCAGCCCCGGGACAGGGTGGGAGAAACTGTTTTTT	CASSPGTGWEKLFF
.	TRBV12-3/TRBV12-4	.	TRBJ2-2	TGTGCCAGCAGTTTGGGGCCCCGCGGGGAGCTGTTTTTT	CASSLGPRGELFF
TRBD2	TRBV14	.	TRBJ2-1	TGTGCCAGCAGTAAACTAGCGGGGGGGTATGAGCAGTTCTTC	CASSKLAGGYEQFF
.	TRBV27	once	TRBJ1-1	TGTGCCAGCAGTTTTATGACGAACACTGAAGCTTTCTTT	CASSFMTNTEAFF
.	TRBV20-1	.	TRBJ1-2	TGCAGTGCTACTGACGACGGAGACTATGGCTACACCTTC	CSATDDGDYGYTF
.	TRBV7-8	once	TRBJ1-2	TGTGCCAGCAACTTAGTGTGGGGGGCGCGAGGCTATGGCTACACCTTC	CASNLVWGARGYGYTF
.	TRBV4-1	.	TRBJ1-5	TGCGCCAGCAGCCAAGATTGGGGGGGCCGTCATCAGCCCCAGCATTTT	CASSQDWGGRHQPQHF
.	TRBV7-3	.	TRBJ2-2	TGTGCCAGCAGCTTAGCTGGGGGAACGAACACCGGGGAGCTGTTTTTT	CASSLAGGTNTGELFF
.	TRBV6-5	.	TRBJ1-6	TGTGCCAGCAGTTACCCTAATTCACCCCTCCACTTT	CASSYPNSPLHF
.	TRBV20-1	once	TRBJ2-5	TGCAGTGCTAGTTACGATTACCAAGAGACCCAGTACTTC	CSASYDYQETQYF
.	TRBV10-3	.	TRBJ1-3	TGTGCCATCAGCCCGTCCATCAGCCCCTCTGGAAACACCATATATTTT	CAISPSISPSGNTIYF